These T cell receptor beta chains were read from a single sample in a study of CD8+ T cells in alopecia areata. Assay: immunoSEQ multiplex PCR; the TCRdb copy retains only in-frame clones and omits some. The sample lists around 200,000 clones; around 63% were seen once. This specimen was CD4+ T cells sorted from blood, taken at week 0. All receptors derive from a human donor with alopecia areata. The CDR3 runs from the conserved cysteine through the conserved F or W. Each record gives: D gene, clone size, J gene, V gene, CDR3 DNA, CDR3 protein. A D gene is named only where the DNA matches it firmly. Size is stated for part of the rows, as once, few or many counts, or as a class when the clone is expanded.

>TRBD2|.|TRBJ2-7|TRBV2
TGTGCCAGCAGCCCCAGGGGTCCGGGACTAGCCGGCGAGCAGTACTTC
CASSPRGPGLAGEQYF
>.|.|TRBJ1-2|TRBV30
TGTGCCTGGAGTGGTGGATATGGCTACACCTTC
CAWSGGYGYTF
>TRBD2|.|TRBJ2-3|TRBV6-5
TGTGCCAGCTTGAAAGCGGGGGACACAGATACGCAGTATTTT
CASLKAGDTDTQYF
>TRBD1|.|TRBJ1-6|TRBV7-2
TGTGCCAGCAGCCCTACAGGGGGCAATAGGGGACTCCACTTT
CASSPTGGNRGLHF
>.|.|TRBJ2-3|TRBV4-1
TGCGCCAGCAGCCAAGAGGGCACAGATACGCAGTATTTT
CASSQEGTDTQYF
>.|.|TRBJ2-7|TRBV29-1
TGCAGCGTTGCGAACCGTCAAAACACCTACGAGCAGTACTTC
CSVANRQNTYEQYF
>.|once|TRBJ2-2|TRBV4-3
TGCGCCAGCAGGGACGTGGGGTCGAACACCGGGGAGCTGTTTTTT
CASRDVGSNTGELFF
>.|.|TRBJ2-2|TRBV6-6
TGTGCCAGCAGATCTAGGGAGCTGTTTTTT
CASRSRELFF
>.|.|TRBJ2-1|TRBV29-1
TGCAGCCTTTTAACGGGGGTAATCTACAATGAGCAGTTCTTC
CSLLTGVIYNEQFF
>TRBD1|.|TRBJ1-5|TRBV30
TGTGCCTGGAGTTCCCCCGGGACAGGGAATCAGCCCCAGCATTTT
CAWSSPGTGNQPQHF
>.|few|TRBJ2-2|TRBV27
TGTGCCAGCAGTTTCTCCCCCGGGGACCCTAGAACCGGGGAGCTGTTTTTT
CASSFSPGDPRTGELFF
>.|.|TRBJ2-5|TRBV5-1
TGCGCCAGCAGCCCCGGGACCTTACAAGAGACCCAGTACTTC
CASSPGTLQETQYF
>.|.|TRBJ2-7|TRBV2
TGTGCCAGCATTCGCACAACTGAGCAGTACTTC
CASIRTTEQYF
>TRBD1|.|TRBJ1-1|TRBV30
TGTGCCTGGAGTCCCAGGGGGGACACTGAAGCTTTCTTT
CAWSPRGDTEAFF
>.|once|TRBJ1-5|TRBV30
TGTGCCTGGAGTGTAAAGGGGCAGAACAATCAGCCCCAGCATTTT
CAWSVKGQNNQPQHF
>.|once|TRBJ2-4|TRBV10-3
TGTGCCATCAGTGAAGGGCAGGGAGCCAAAAACATTCAGTACTTC
CAISEGQGAKNIQYF
>TRBD2|once|TRBJ2-1|TRBV5-6
TGTGCCAGCAGCTCGACAGGACTAGCGTTTTACAATGAGCAGTTCTTC
CASSSTGLAFYNEQFF
>.|once|TRBJ1-5|TRBV30
TGTGCCTGGAGTGTTGCAGGGCCAAGCAATCAGCCCCAGCATTTT
CAWSVAGPSNQPQHF
>.|.|TRBJ2-5|TRBV4-3
TGCGCCAGCAGCCAAGGGGCAGGGGGGCAGACCCAGTACTTC
CASSQGAGGQTQYF
>.|.|TRBJ2-2|TRBV10-3
TGTGCCATCAGTGAGTCGACAACCGGGGAGCTGTTTTTT
CAISESTTGELFF
>.|.|TRBJ2-2|TRBV4-3
TGCGCCAGCAGCCAAGAGGCTTCCAGGGGGGCCGGGGAGCTGTTTTTT
CASSQEASRGAGELFF
>.|few|TRBJ1-1|TRBV6-5
TGTGCCAGCTGCGAGAAGGGACGCTTAGAAGCTTTCTTT
CASCEKGRLEAFF
>TRBD2|.|TRBJ2-5|TRBV29-1
TGCAGCGTTGAAGATCATGGGCGGGGGGTCGCGGAGACCCAGTACTTC
CSVEDHGRGVAETQYF
>TRBD1|.|TRBJ1-6|TRBV25-1
TGTGCCAGCAGTGAAACAGGGGGGGCTTCACCCCTCCACTTT
CASSETGGASPLHF
>TRBD2|.|TRBJ2-3|TRBV2
TGTGCCAGCAACAAATTTGGCGGGGGGGCCACAGATACGCAGTATTTT
CASNKFGGGATDTQYF
>.|.|TRBJ1-4|TRBV2
TGTGCCAGCGCCCGGGACTGGGATGAAAAACTGTTTTTT
CASARDWDEKLFF
>TRBD2|few|TRBJ2-7|TRBV7-2
TGTGCCAGCAGCCGGACTAGCGGGGTCTACGAGCAGTACTTC
CASSRTSGVYEQYF
>.|.|TRBJ2-7|TRBV27
TGTGCCAGCAGTCAGCAGAGGGGGTACGAGCAGTACTTC
CASSQQRGYEQYF
>.|.|TRBJ2-3|TRBV6-1
TGTGCCAGCACCATATATCCGGGCTCTGATACGCAGTATTTT
CASTIYPGSDTQYF
>TRBD2|.|TRBJ2-5|TRBV7-2
TGTGCCAGCAGCTTAGTCAAAAGAGCGGGGGCAGAGACCCAGTACTTC
CASSLVKRAGAETQYF
>.|few|TRBJ2-7|TRBV29-1
TGCAGCGTTGTTAGGGAAGAGCAGTACTTC
CSVVREEQYF
>.|.|TRBJ2-6|TRBV5-1
TGCGCCAGCAGCTCTAACAGGGTTGGGGCCAACGTCCTGACTTTC
CASSSNRVGANVLTF
>TRBD1|.|TRBJ2-7|TRBV7-2
TGTGCCAGCAGCTTTCCCGGGACAGGGACATACGAGCAGTACTTC
CASSFPGTGTYEQYF
>.|few|TRBJ2-1|TRBV30
TGTGCCTTTTGCCGGCGTCCGAGTTACAATGAGCAGTTCTTC
CAFCRRPSYNEQFF
>TRBD2|once|TRBJ2-1|TRBV30
TGTGCCTGGTTTAGCGGGTCCTCCTACAATGAGCAGTTCTTC
CAWFSGSSYNEQFF
>.|.|TRBJ1-5|TRBV29-1
TGCAGCGTTGCTCCCGCGGGGGCTAATCAGCCCCAGCATTTT
CSVAPAGANQPQHF
>.|few|TRBJ2-3|TRBV30
TGTGCCTGGAGTGGGCCAGATACGCAGTATTTT
CAWSGPDTQYF
>.|.|TRBJ1-1|TRBV12-5
TGTGCTAGTGGTTTTAGACGCGGGACGGTTAACTCTGAAGCTTTCTTT
CASGFRRGTVNSEAFF
>.|.|TRBJ2-5|TRBV15
TGTGCCACCAGCAGAGCGGGCAGCCAAGAGACCCAGTACTTC
CATSRAGSQETQYF
>.|.|TRBJ2-2|TRBV29-1
TGCAGCGTTGCAGTATTAGGGAACACCGGGGAGCTGTTTTTT
CSVAVLGNTGELFF
>.|.|TRBJ2-5|TRBV29-1
TGCAGCGCGGACAGATCTAGGGCCCAGTACTTC
CSADRSRAQYF
>.|few|TRBJ1-1|TRBV9
TGTGCCAGCAGCGTAGAAGGAGGAGAAGCTTTCTTT
CASSVEGGEAFF
>.|.|TRBJ1-2|TRBV10-3
TGTGCCATCAGTGAGTCGATAGGGATGTATGGCTACACCTTC
CAISESIGMYGYTF
>.|.|TRBJ1-3|TRBV27
TGTGCCAGCAGTCCTGGAGACAGGAGCTCTGGAAACACCATATATTTT
CASSPGDRSSGNTIYF
>.|few|TRBJ2-3|TRBV29-1
TGCAGCGTTGAAGTAGGGAGGCCGCAGTATTTT
CSVEVGRPQYF
>TRBD1|.|TRBJ2-5|TRBV2
TGTGCCAGCCAGCTGGACAGGGGGACGGAGACCCAGTACTTC
CASQLDRGTETQYF
>TRBD2|many|TRBJ2-3|TRBV18
TGTGCCAGCTCACCCGGGACTAGCGGGGGTCCAGGCACAGATACGCAGTATTTT
CASSPGTSGGPGTDTQYF